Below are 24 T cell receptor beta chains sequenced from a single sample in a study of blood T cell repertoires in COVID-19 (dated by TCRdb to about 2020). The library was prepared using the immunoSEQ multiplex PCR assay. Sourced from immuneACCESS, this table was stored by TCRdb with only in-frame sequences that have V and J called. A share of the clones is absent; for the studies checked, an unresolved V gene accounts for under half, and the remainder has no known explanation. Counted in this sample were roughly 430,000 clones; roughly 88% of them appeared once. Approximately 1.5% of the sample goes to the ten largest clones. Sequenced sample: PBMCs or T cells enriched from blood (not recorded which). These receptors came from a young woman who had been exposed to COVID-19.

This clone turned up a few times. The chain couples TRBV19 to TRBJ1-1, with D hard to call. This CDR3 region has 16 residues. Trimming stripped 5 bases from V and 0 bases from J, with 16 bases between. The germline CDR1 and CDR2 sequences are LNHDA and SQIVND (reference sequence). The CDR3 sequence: CASSGGPYWVNTEAFF. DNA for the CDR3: TGTGCCAGTAGTGGAGGTCCGTATTGGGTGAACACTGAAGCTTTCTTT.

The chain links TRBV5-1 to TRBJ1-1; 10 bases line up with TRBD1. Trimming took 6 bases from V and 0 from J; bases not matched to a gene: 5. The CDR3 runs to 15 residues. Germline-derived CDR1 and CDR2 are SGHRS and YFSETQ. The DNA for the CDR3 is TGCGCCAGCAACCGACAGGGGGCAATGAACACTGAAGCTTTCTTT. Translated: CASNRQGAMNTEAFF. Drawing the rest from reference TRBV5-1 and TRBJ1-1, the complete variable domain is KAGVTQTPRYLIKTRGQQVTLSCSPISGHRSVSWYQQTPGQGLQFLFEYFSETQRNKGNFPGRFSGRQFSNSRSEMNVSTLELGDSALYLCASNRQGAMNTEAFFGQGTRLTVV.

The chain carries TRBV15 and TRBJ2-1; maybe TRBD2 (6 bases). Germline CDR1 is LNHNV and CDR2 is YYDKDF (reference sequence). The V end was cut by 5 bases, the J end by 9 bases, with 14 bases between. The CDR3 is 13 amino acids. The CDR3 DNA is TGTGCCACCAGCGGTCGGAGGGTCGGTGAGCAGTTCTTC. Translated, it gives CATSGRRVGEQFF. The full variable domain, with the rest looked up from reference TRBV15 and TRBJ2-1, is DAMVIQNPRYQVTQFGKPVTLSCSQTLNHNVMYWYQQKSSQAPKLLFHYYDKDFNNEADTPDNFQSRRPNTSFCFLDIRSPGLGDTAMYLCATSGRRVGEQFFGPGTRLTVL.

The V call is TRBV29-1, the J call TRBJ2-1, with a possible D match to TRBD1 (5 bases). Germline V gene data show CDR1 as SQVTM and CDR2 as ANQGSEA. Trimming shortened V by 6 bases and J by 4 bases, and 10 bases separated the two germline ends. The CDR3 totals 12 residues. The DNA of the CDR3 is TGCAGCGTAGAAACAGGTTACAATGAGCAGTTCTTC. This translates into CSVETGYNEQFF.

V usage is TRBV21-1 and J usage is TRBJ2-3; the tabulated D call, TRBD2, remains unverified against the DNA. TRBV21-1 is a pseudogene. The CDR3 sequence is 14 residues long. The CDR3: CASSNLAAGDTQYF. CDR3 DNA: TGTGCCAGCAGCAATCTGGCAGCGGGTGATACGCAGTATTTT.

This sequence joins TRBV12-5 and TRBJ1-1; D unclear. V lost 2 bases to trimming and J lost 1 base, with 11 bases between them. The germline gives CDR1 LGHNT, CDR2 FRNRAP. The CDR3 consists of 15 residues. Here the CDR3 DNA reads TGTGCTAGTGGTTTGTCCGTTGGGCCGAACACTGAAGCTTTCTTT. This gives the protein CASGLSVGPNTEAFF. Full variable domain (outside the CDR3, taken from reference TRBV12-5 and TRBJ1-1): DARVTQTPRHKVTEMGQEVTMRCQPILGHNTVFWYRQTMMQGLELLAYFRNRAPLDDSGMPKDRFSAEMPDATLATLKIQPSEPRDSAVYFCASGLSVGPNTEAFFGQGTRLTVV.

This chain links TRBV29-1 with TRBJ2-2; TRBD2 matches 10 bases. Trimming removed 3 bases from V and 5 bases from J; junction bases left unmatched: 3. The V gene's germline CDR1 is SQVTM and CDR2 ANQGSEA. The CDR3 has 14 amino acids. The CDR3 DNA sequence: TGCAGCGTTGAGGCTAGCGGGAGTACCGGGGAGCTGTTTTTT. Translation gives CSVEASGSTGELFF.

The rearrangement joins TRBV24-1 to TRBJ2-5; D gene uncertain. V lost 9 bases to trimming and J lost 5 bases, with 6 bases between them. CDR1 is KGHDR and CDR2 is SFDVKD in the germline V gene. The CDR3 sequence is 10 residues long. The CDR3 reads CATSLETQYF. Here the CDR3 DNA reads TGTGCCACCTCCCTGGAGACCCAGTACTTC.

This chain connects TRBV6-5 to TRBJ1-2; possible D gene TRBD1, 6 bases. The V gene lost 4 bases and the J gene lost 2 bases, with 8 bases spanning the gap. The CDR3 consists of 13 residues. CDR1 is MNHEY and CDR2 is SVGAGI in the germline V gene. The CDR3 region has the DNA TGTGCCAGCAGTTTCACAGGGAACTATGGCTACACCTTC. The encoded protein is CASSFTGNYGYTF.

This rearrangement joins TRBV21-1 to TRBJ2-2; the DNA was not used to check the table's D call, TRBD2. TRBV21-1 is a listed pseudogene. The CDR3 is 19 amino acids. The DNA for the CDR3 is TGTGCCAGCAGCCCAGAGTCTTGGGTGTGCCTAGCAGACACCGGGGAGCTGTTTTTT. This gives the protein CASSPESWVCLADTGELFF.

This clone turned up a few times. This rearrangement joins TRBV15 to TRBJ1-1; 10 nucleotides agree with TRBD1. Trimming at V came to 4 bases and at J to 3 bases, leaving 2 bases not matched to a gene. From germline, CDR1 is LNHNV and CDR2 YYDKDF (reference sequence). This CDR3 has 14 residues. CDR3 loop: CATSIGTGDTEAFF. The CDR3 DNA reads TGTGCCACCAGCATTGGGACAGGGGACACTGAAGCTTTCTTT.

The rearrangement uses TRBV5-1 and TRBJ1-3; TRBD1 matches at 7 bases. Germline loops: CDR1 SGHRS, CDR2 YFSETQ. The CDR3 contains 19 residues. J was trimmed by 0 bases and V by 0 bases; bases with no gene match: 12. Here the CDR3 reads CASSLEGRTGVLSGNTIYF. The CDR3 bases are TGCGCCAGCAGCTTGGAAGGGAGAACAGGGGTCCTCTCTGGAAACACCATATATTTT. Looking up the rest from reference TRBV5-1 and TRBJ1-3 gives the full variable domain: KAGVTQTPRYLIKTRGQQVTLSCSPISGHRSVSWYQQTPGQGLQFLFEYFSETQRNKGNFPGRFSGRQFSNSRSEMNVSTLELGDSALYLCASSLEGRTGVLSGNTIYFGEGSWLTVV.

The CDR3 reads CASGTPGSTEAFF. Here the CDR3 DNA reads TGTGCTAGTGGGACCCCAGGGTCCACTGAAGCTTTCTTT. V gene TRBV12-5 combines with J gene TRBJ1-1; the D gene is possibly TRBD1 (5 bases). With 6 bases removed from V and 4 bases from J, the gap between germline ends came to 12 bases. This CDR3 has 13 amino acids. The germline CDR1 and CDR2 sequences are LGHNT and FRNRAP.

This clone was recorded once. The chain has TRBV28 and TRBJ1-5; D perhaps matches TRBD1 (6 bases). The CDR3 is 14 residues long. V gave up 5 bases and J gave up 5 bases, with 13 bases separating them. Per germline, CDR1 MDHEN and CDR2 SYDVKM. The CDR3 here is CASSLQGTYQPQHF. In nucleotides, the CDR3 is TGTGCCAGCAGTCTACAGGGAACTTATCAGCCCCAGCATTTT.

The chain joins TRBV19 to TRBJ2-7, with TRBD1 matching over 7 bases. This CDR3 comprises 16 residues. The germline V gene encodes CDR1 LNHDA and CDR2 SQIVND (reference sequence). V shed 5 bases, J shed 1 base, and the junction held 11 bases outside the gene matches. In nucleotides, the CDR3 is TGTGCCAGTAGTCCCTACCCCGGGACAGCATCCTACGAGCAGTACTTC. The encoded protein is CASSPYPGTASYEQYF.

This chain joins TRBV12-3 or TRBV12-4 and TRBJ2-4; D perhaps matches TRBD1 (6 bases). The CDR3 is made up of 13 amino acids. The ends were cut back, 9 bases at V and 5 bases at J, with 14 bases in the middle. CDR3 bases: TGTGCCAGTGGCCGGGACACCCAAAACATTCAGTACTTC. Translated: CASGRDTQNIQYF.

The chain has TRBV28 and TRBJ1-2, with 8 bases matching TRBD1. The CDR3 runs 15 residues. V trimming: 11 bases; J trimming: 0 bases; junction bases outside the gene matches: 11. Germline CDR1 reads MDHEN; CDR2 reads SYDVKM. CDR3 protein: CAVQGEANSNYGYTF. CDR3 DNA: TGTGCCGTACAGGGGGAGGCTAATTCTAACTATGGCTACACCTTC.

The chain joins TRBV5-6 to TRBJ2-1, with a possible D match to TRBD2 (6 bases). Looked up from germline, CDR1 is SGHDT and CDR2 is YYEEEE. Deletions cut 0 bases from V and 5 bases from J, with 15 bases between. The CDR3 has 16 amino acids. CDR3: CASSLDLFGGHNEQFF. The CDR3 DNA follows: TGTGCCAGCAGCTTGGATCTGTTCGGGGGTCACAATGAGCAGTTCTTC.

CDR3 sequence reads: CASSLRTPADEQYF. The CDR3 nucleotides read TGCGCCAGCAGCTTACGGACACCGGCCGACGAGCAGTACTTC. J is TRBJ2-7 and V is TRBV5-1, with D tentatively TRBD1 (5 bases). Deletions cut 2 bases from V and 5 bases from J, with 14 bases between. This CDR3 is 14 amino acids long. Germline assignment: CDR1 SGHRS and CDR2 YFSETQ.

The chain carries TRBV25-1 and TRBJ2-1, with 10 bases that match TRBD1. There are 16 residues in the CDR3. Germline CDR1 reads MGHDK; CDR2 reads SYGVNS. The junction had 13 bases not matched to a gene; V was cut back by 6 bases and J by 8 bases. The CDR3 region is CASRSAPGQGYDEQFF. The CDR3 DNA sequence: TGTGCCAGCAGGTCCGCCCCGGGACAGGGGTACGATGAGCAGTTCTTC.

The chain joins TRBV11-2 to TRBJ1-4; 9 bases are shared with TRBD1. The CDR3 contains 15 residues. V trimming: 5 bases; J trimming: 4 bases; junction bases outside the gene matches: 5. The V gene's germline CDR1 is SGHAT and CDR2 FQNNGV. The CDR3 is CASSLGTGFNEKLFF. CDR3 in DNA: TGTGCCAGCAGCCTAGGGACAGGGTTTAATGAAAAACTGTTTTTT.

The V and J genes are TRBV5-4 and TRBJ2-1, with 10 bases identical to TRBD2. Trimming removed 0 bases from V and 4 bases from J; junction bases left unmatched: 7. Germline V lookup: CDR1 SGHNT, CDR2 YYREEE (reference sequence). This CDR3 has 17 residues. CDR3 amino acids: CASSLGILAGNYNEQFF. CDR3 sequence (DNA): TGTGCCAGCAGCTTGGGCATACTAGCGGGGAATTACAATGAGCAGTTCTTC.

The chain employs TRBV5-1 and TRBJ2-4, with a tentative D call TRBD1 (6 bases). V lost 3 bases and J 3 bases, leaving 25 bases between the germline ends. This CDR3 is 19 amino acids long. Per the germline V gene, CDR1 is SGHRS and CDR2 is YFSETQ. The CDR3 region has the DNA TGCGCCAGCAGCTATAAGACATCACCAACAGGGTTGGGCAAAAACATTCAGTACTTC. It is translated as CASSYKTSPTGLGKNIQYF.

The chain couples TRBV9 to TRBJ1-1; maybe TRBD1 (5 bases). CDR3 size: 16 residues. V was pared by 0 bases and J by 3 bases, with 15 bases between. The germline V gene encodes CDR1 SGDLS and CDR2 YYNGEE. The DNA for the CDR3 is TGTGCCAGCAGCGTAGCGGTTCAGGGCCTGGACACTGAAGCTTTCTTT. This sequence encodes CASSVAVQGLDTEAFF.